This passage covers 2 T cell receptor beta chains from one sample sequenced in a study of T cell responses to AZD1222 COVID-19 vaccine. Libraries were prepared by immunoSEQ multiplex PCR; TCRdb keeps only in-frame clonotypes and omits some of them. The profile shows just under 75,000 clones, around 81% of them singletons. Sequencing used peripheral blood, obtained 28 days after the second AZD1222 dose. The receptors stem from an adult who received the AZD1222 COVID-19 vaccine.

The table lists this clone with a count of one. The chain uses TRBV18 and TRBJ2-3, with D tentatively TRBD1 (6 bases). The CDR3 length is 15 residues. The ends were cut back, 6 bases at V and 5 bases at J, with 18 bases in the middle. Germline V gene sequence: CDR1 KGHSH, CDR2 LQKENI. CDR3 bases: TGTGCCAGCTCCGGGACATTCCAAGGGGGAGATACGCAGTATTTT. Amino acids: CASSGTFQGGDTQYF.

DNA of the CDR3: TGTGCCAGCAGTTTTACTAGCGGGGCCTACAATGAGCAGTTCTTC. This gives the protein CASSFTSGAYNEQFF. The genes are TRBV28 and TRBJ2-1; 10 bases map to TRBD2. The CDR3 consists of 15 residues. CDR1 is MDHEN, CDR2 SYDVKM, per germline. V shed 3 bases and J 2 bases; nucleotides not matched to a gene: 1. Full variable domain (missing parts from reference TRBV28 and TRBJ2-1): DVKVTQSSRYLVKRTGEKVFLECVQDMDHENMFWYRQDPGLGLRLIYFSYDVKMKEKGDIPEGYSVSREKKERFSLILESASTNQTSMYLCASSFTSGAYNEQFFGPGTRLTVL.